This is a list of T cell receptor beta chains from one sample in a study of Ad26.COV2.S vaccination and SARS-CoV-2 variants. This table comes from immunoSEQ multiplex PCR, and its TCRdb copy is limited to in-frame clones, with some not included. The sample records almost 400,000 clones, approximately 90% being singletons. Sequenced here: peripheral blood, sampled in a trial of Ad26.COV2.S vaccine versus placebo. The receptors were gathered from a person aged 18 to 65 who received the Ad26.COV2.S COVID-19 vaccine or a placebo. Each CDR3 is given with its conserved first and last residue. Each record gives: D gene, V gene, J gene, clone size, CDR3 DNA, CDR3 protein. The D gene is left open where the match is weak. Some rows have no size entry. The others give once, few or many, or a class for an expanded clone.

TRBD1	TRBV5-4	TRBJ2-1	once	TGTGCCAGCAGACAAACACAGGGGTCCTACAATGAGCAGTTCTTC	CASRQTQGSYNEQFF
NA	TRBV7-3	TRBJ2-2	NA	TGTGCCAGCAGCTTATCCCGGGACCCTTCCACCGGGGAGCTGTTTTTT	CASSLSRDPSTGELFF
NA	TRBV3-1/TRBV3-2	TRBJ1-2	NA	TGTGCCAGCAGCTCTAACTATGGCTACACCTTC	CASSSNYGYTF
TRBD2	TRBV29-1	TRBJ2-7	NA	TGCAGCGCCCAGGGACTAGCGGGAGTGGGCGAGCAGTACTTC	CSAQGLAGVGEQYF
TRBD2	TRBV19	TRBJ2-5	once	TGTGCCAGTAGCCCCACAGCGGGAGGGCCCGGAGAGACCCAGTACTTC	CASSPTAGGPGETQYF
TRBD2	TRBV11-2	TRBJ2-2	NA	TGTGCCAGCAGCTTCTACGGGAGGGGGTCCGGGGAGCTGTTTTTT	CASSFYGRGSGELFF
TRBD1	TRBV6-1	TRBJ2-7	many	TGTGCCAGCAGTGGTACAACAGGGGTCTCCTTATCCTACGAGCAGTACTTC	CASSGTTGVSLSYEQYF
TRBD1	TRBV5-1	TRBJ1-2	few	TGCGCCAGCAGCTCCTTAGCCCCCGGGACAGGGACAGAGAAGAGCGGCTACACCTTC	CASSSLAPGTGTEKSGYTF
NA	TRBV5-3	TRBJ2-5	NA	TGTGCCAGAAGCTTGGAGACCCAGTACTTC	CARSLETQYF
NA	TRBV29-1	TRBJ2-1	NA	TGCAGCGTTTTTCTCTCCTACAATGAGCAGTTCTTC	CSVFLSYNEQFF
NA	TRBV14	TRBJ1-1	NA	TGTGCCAGCAGCCAAGATGGGATGAACACTGAAGCTTTCTTT	CASSQDGMNTEAFF
NA	TRBV7-2	TRBJ1-6	NA	TGTGCCAGCAGCTCCGGGCCGGCGTATAATTCACCCCTCCACTTT	CASSSGPAYNSPLHF
NA	TRBV6-5	TRBJ1-2	NA	TGTGCCAGCACGGAAGGGGCATCGGGTGGCTACACCTTC	CASTEGASGGYTF
NA	TRBV19	TRBJ1-2	once	TGTGCCAGTACCAGGGATCCAGGACGCTATGGCTACACCTTC	CASTRDPGRYGYTF
TRBD2	TRBV11-2	TRBJ2-5	few	TGTGCCAGCAGGGGACCTAGCGGGAGGTGGGAAGAGACCCAGTACTTC	CASRGPSGRWEETQYF
NA	TRBV28	TRBJ2-1	NA	TGTGCCAGCAGTTTTCGCGTCTTCAGGACCACCGGTCGCAATGAGCAGTTCTTC	CASSFRVFRTTGRNEQFF
NA	TRBV12-3/TRBV12-4	TRBJ1-1	NA	TGTGCCAGCAGTTTGAGGGGGAACACTGAAGCTTTCTTT	CASSLRGNTEAFF
NA	TRBV3-1/TRBV3-2	TRBJ2-7	NA	TGTGCCAGCAGCCAAGATTTTTGGCGAGAGCAGTACTTC	CASSQDFWREQYF
NA	TRBV3-1/TRBV3-2	TRBJ1-5	NA	TGTGCCAGCAGCCAAGGGTCCGGGGCTAATAATCAGCCCCAGCATTTT	CASSQGSGANNQPQHF
TRBD2	TRBV6-2/TRBV6-3	TRBJ2-2	NA	TGTGCCAGCAGTCCCTGGCTAGCGGGAGGAGGAACCGGGGAGCTGTTTTTT	CASSPWLAGGGTGELFF
NA	TRBV4-2	TRBJ2-5	NA	TGTGCCAGCAGCCAAGCAGCTACGGAAAAGGGAATATTGGAGACCCAGTACTTC	CASSQAATEKGILETQYF
NA	TRBV14	TRBJ1-5	NA	TGTGCCAGCAGCCAAGGGGGCCCCGGTGGGCCCCAGCATTTT	CASSQGGPGGPQHF
NA	TRBV28	TRBJ1-5	NA	TGTGCCAGCAGTTTTGGGGGCACCCGGCCCCAGCATTTT	CASSFGGTRPQHF
TRBD2	TRBV30	TRBJ2-1	NA	TGTGCCTGGAGTCCGCGGACTAGCGGGTGGAAACCCTCCTACAATGAGCAGTTCTTC	CAWSPRTSGWKPSYNEQFF
TRBD2	TRBV5-8	TRBJ2-5	NA	TGTGCCAGCAGTTCGGGACTAGCCGAGACCCAGTACTTC	CASSSGLAETQYF
TRBD2	TRBV5-5	TRBJ2-7	NA	TGTGCCAGCAGCTTGGTTTGGACTAGCGGCTACGAGCAGTACTTC	CASSLVWTSGYEQYF
NA	TRBV29-1	TRBJ2-7	NA	TGCAGCGCCTGGGACCGCACCTACGAGCAGTACTTC	CSAWDRTYEQYF
NA	TRBV10-2	TRBJ2-7	NA	TGCGCCAGCAGCGGGAATGAGGCAAGCGGGTACTTC	CASSGNEASGYF
TRBD1	TRBV10-3	TRBJ2-2	NA	TGTGCCATCAGTGAGAAGGGGGCGCAAACCGGGGAGCTGTTTTTT	CAISEKGAQTGELFF
NA	TRBV6-5	TRBJ1-4	once	TGTGCCAGCAGTTACTCGGGGGGCACTAATGAAAAACTGTTTTTT	CASSYSGGTNEKLFF
NA	TRBV9	TRBJ2-1	NA	TGTGCCAGCAGCGTAGCCGGGGACCCCACCTACAATGAGCAGTTCTTC	CASSVAGDPTYNEQFF
TRBD2	TRBV29-1	TRBJ2-5	NA	TGCAGCGTGACGGGGACTAGTGGTCACGAAGAGACCCAGTACTTC	CSVTGTSGHEETQYF
NA	TRBV2	TRBJ1-3	NA	TGTGCCAGCAGTGAGGATCTGGCCGGAAACACCATATATTTT	CASSEDLAGNTIYF
NA	TRBV5-8	TRBJ2-7	NA	TGTGCCAGCAGCGGCACAGGGAGCGACGAGCAGTACTTC	CASSGTGSDEQYF
TRBD2	TRBV10-2	TRBJ2-1	NA	TGCGCCAGCAGTGAGTCTTATAGCGGGAGGTTCAATGAGCAGTTCTTC	CASSESYSGRFNEQFF
TRBD2	TRBV3-1/TRBV3-2	TRBJ2-1	NA	TGTGCCAGCAGCCAAGATTGTCCGGGACTAGCGACCAATGAGCAGTTCTTC	CASSQDCPGLATNEQFF
TRBD1	TRBV6-5	TRBJ2-7	NA	TGTGCCAGCAGTTACGGGGGGGACAGGGACGAGCAGTACTTC	CASSYGGDRDEQYF
NA	TRBV5-4	TRBJ1-1	NA	TGTGCCAGCAGCTTGGGAGCAGGGACGAACACTGAAGCTTTCTTT	CASSLGAGTNTEAFF
NA	TRBV2	TRBJ2-5	NA	TGTGCCAGCAGTGAAGACAGGGTGAGGGCCCAGTACTTC	CASSEDRVRAQYF
NA	TRBV27	TRBJ2-5	NA	TGTGCCAGCAGTTTCTCCGGAAGGGACCGAGAGACCCAGTACTTC	CASSFSGRDRETQYF
NA	TRBV6-5	TRBJ2-7	NA	TGTGCCAGCAGTTACTCGGGACAATTCTTCTACGAGCAGTACTTC	CASSYSGQFFYEQYF
NA	TRBV7-9	TRBJ2-1	NA	TGTGCCAGCAGCTTATCCCGGAATGAGCAGTTCTTC	CASSLSRNEQFF
TRBD1	TRBV5-4	TRBJ2-3	NA	TGTGCCAGCAGCCCGGAACAGGGGGCGCAGGATACGCAGTATTTT	CASSPEQGAQDTQYF
TRBD1	TRBV18	TRBJ2-2	NA	TGTGCCAGCTCCCCCGGGGACAGGGGGCGTCTGGCGTACACCGGGGAGCTGTTTTTT	CASSPGDRGRLAYTGELFF
NA	TRBV6-5	TRBJ2-5	NA	TGTGCCAGCATTAGGGGAGAGACCCAGTACTTC	CASIRGETQYF
NA	TRBV11-1	TRBJ2-1	NA	TGTGCCAGCAGCTTAGACCCGGAGGGGAATGAGCAGTTCTTC	CASSLDPEGNEQFF
NA	TRBV5-1	TRBJ2-5	once	TGCGCCAGCAGCCGCGGACAGCCCCAAGAGACCCAGTACTTC	CASSRGQPQETQYF
TRBD1	TRBV3-1/TRBV3-2	TRBJ2-5	NA	TGTGCCAGCAGCCGACCCCGCCGGGGACAGCCGAACGTTAGAGAGACCCAGTACTTC	CASSRPRRGQPNVRETQYF
NA	TRBV19	TRBJ2-1	NA	TGTGCCAGTAGTACGCGTAATGAGCAGTTCTTC	CASSTRNEQFF